Detailed here is one T cell receptor beta chain. Its antigen is not yet known. Nothing much larger sits one base from this clone, and base qualities are not available. The data derive from a study of control samples from healthy donors and cancer patients (TCRdb year 2020). The germline V gene (reference sequence) gives CDR1 as LGHDT and CDR2 as YNNKEL. Including the terminal cysteine and phenylalanine, the CDR3 comprises 15 residues. The read is trimmed to its CDR3 DNA, 45 bases read in frame from base 1. Deletion took 6 bases off V and 3 bases off J, with a span of 12 bases between the germline ends. The protocol used for the library was the immunoSEQ multiplex PCR assay. The clones in this table, taken by TCRdb from immuneACCESS, are in-frame only. Not every clone is retained; where verified, under half of the shortfall comes from an unresolved V gene, and the cause of the rest is unknown. This sample lists around 81,000 clones; 90% to 95% were detected once. The biggest ten clones account for approximately 1.5% of the sample.

The chain is made from TRBV3-1 (or the pseudogene TRBV3-2) and TRBJ2-6, with a tentative D call of TRBD1 or TRBD2, each matching 5 bases. Specimen: blood. The sequence derives from a woman between 25 and 40 years old in good health. At the DNA level, the sequence is TGTGCCAGCAGTTACCGTGGGGGTGGGGCCAACGTCCTGACTTTC. Translated, this is CASSYRGGGANVLTF.